The 26 T cell receptor beta chains below come from one sample, sequenced in a study of vaccination and CD4 T cells after COVID-19. Cultured CD4+ T cells had their DNA profiled by the Oncomine TCR Beta short-read assay. TCRdb ran MiXCR on the PCR reads and lists one entry per CDR3 protein. The sample has fewer than 15,000 distinct CDR3 sequences, roughly 70% seen once. No antigen has been identified for these receptors. Treatment defined: roughly ten-day PBMC culture with coronavirus spike peptide pools or control peptides (ViraFEST assay). Sequencing used CD4+ T cells from blood, cultured in vitro. All receptors derive from a human donor who had recovered from COVID-19.

This clonotype appeared once. The rearrangement joins TRBV12-3 or TRBV12-4 to TRBJ1-5; D not certain. Trimming cost V 4 bases and J 6 bases, with 16 bases left between them. The CDR3 contains 15 residues. The CDR3 here is CASSSQARAGQPQHF. Written as DNA, the CDR3 is TGTGCCAGCAGTTCCCAGGCACGGGCAGGTCAGCCCCAGCATTTT.

This clonotype was picked up one time. The chain employs TRBV15 and TRBJ1-3, with D tentatively TRBD1 (5 bases). Germline V gene lookup returns CDR1 LNHNV and CDR2 YYDKDF (reference sequence). The germline V and J ends were trimmed by 4 bases and 4 bases, with 14 bases remaining between them. The CDR3 extends over 15 amino acids. CDR3: CATSMKDRAGNTIYF. DNA for the CDR3: TGTGCCACCAGCATGAAAGACAGAGCCGGAAACACCATATATTTT.

The chain carries TRBV12-3 or TRBV12-4 and TRBJ1-6; a possible D gene is TRBD1 (5 bases). Trimming took off 3 bases at V and 5 bases at J, with 8 bases between the two ends. The CDR3 length is 14 residues. The CDR3 spells CASSFQGDNSPLHF. Here the CDR3 DNA reads TGTGCCAGCAGTTTTCAGGGAGATAATTCACCCCTCCACTTT.

The rearrangement joins TRBV6-1 to TRBJ1-5; no clear D gene. V lost 7 bases to trimming and J lost 0 bases, with 16 bases between them. Germline V gene sequence: CDR1 MNHNS, CDR2 SASEGT. The CDR3 sequence is 16 residues long. In DNA form, the CDR3 reads TGTGCCAGCAACGGTAGGGCCCTTGATAGCAATCAGCCCCAGCATTTT. Translated: CASNGRALDSNQPQHF.

The V gene is TRBV20-1, the J gene TRBJ1-2, with 9 positions matching TRBD1. V shed 3 bases, J shed 5 bases, and the junction held 10 bases outside the gene matches. Germline V CDR1 and CDR2: DFQATT, SNEGSKA (reference sequence). This CDR3 is 15 amino acids long. The CDR3 reads CSARTRGQGTYGYTF. For the CDR3, the DNA is TGCAGTGCTAGGACCCGGGGACAGGGAACTTATGGCTACACCTTC.

V and J are TRBV20-1 and TRBJ2-3; D is undetermined. The CDR3 is 13 amino acids. The germline V gene encodes CDR1 DFQATT and CDR2 SNEGSKA (reference sequence). The V gene lost 6 bases and the J gene lost 0 bases, with 10 bases spanning the gap. As DNA, the CDR3 is TGCAGTGCCCGTCACCAGAGCACAGATACGCAGTATTTT. This translates into CSARHQSTDTQYF.

The V gene is TRBV6-1, the J gene TRBJ1-4; D might be TRBD1 (5 bases). The CDR3 totals 16 residues. Per the germline V gene, CDR1 is MNHNS and CDR2 is SASEGT. Between the trimmed V and J ends, which lost 6 bases and 8 bases, there was a span of 22 bases. In nucleotides, the CDR3 is TGTGCCAGCAGACCAACCCATTCGACAGCTCCAGAAAAACTGTTTTTT. Protein product: CASRPTHSTAPEKLFF.

This rearrangement joins TRBV5-5 to TRBJ1-1; a weak D match, TRBD1 (5 bases). The V gene lost 4 bases and the J gene lost 11 bases, with 15 bases spanning the gap. The CDR3 sequence is 12 residues long. Germline V gives CDR1 SGHKS, CDR2 YYEKEE (reference sequence). For the CDR3, the DNA is TGTGCCAGCAGCCTGCAACAGGTCTCCGCTTTCTTT. Protein sequence: CASSLQQVSAFF.

The chain carries TRBV5-1 and TRBJ2-7; 7 bases align to TRBD2. The CDR3 runs 14 residues. Trimming cost V 3 bases and J 0 bases; bases outside gene matches: 3. Germline V gives CDR1 SGHRS, CDR2 YFSETQ. Written as DNA, the CDR3 is TGCGCCAGCAGCTCAGCGGGGAGCTCCTACGAGCAGTACTTC. It yields the protein CASSSAGSSYEQYF. The full variable domain, rest sourced from reference TRBV5-1 and TRBJ2-7, is KAGVTQTPRYLIKTRGQQVTLSCSPISGHRSVSWYQQTPGQGLQFLFEYFSETQRNKGNFPGRFSGRQFSNSRSEMNVSTLELGDSALYLCASSSAGSSYEQYFGPGTRLTVT.

Here the CDR3 reads CSATRRNYGYTF. DNA for the CDR3: TGCAGTGCTACCCGCAGAAACTATGGCTACACCTTC. V usage is TRBV20-1 and J usage is TRBJ1-2, with unresolved D. The germline V and J ends were trimmed by 4 bases and 2 bases, with 8 bases remaining between them. The CDR3 has 12 amino acids. CDR1 and CDR2 from the germline V gene are DFQATT and SNEGSKA (reference sequence).

Turning to this clonotype: At one of its ends the junction is not consistent with the germline gene, which may arise from a read error. This chain uses TRBV28 with TRBJ1-3; a possible D gene is TRBD1 (5 bases). Per the germline V gene, CDR1 is MDHEN and CDR2 is SYDVKM. The CDR3 runs 17 residues. The CDR3 spells CAGRYTAGPNSGNTIYF. CDR3 coding DNA: TGTGCCGGCAGATACACCGCGGGACCGAACTCTGGAAACACCATATATTTT. Looking up the rest from reference TRBV28 and TRBJ1-3 gives the full variable domain: DVKVTQSSRYLVKRTGEKVFLECVQDMDHENMFWYRQDPGLGLRLIYFSYDVKMKEKGDIPEGYSVSREKKERFSLILESASTNQTSMYLCAGRYTAGPNSGNTIYFGEGSWLTVV.

The chain is built from TRBV20-1 and TRBJ2-5; possible D gene TRBD2, 6 bases. With 4 bases removed from V and 7 bases from J, the gap between germline ends came to 13 bases. Germline V gene lookup returns CDR1 DFQATT and CDR2 SNEGSKA (reference sequence). The CDR3 is 12 amino acids. CDR3 in amino acids: CSANGGVGTQYF. The CDR3 region has the DNA TGCAGTGCTAATGGCGGGGTAGGGACCCAGTACTTC.

The chain uses TRBV28 and TRBJ1-6, with 9 bases that match TRBD1. The germline gives CDR1 MDHEN, CDR2 SYDVKM. The V segment lost 6 bases and the J segment 7 bases; nucleotides outside the gene matches: 7. The CDR3 loop spans 15 amino acids. The CDR3 spells CASSPGTGGNSPLHF. In DNA, the CDR3 is TGTGCCAGCAGCCCTGGCACAGGGGGCAATTCACCCCTCCACTTT.

This clonotype appeared a few times. The chain combines TRBV7-2 with TRBJ1-5; tentatively, D is TRBD1 (5 bases). The CDR3 has 13 amino acids. V lost 4 bases, J lost 4 bases, and 8 bases lay in between. The germline gives CDR1 SGHTA, CDR2 FQGNSA. The CDR3 here is CASSSRGNQPQHF. DNA of the CDR3: TGTGCCAGCAGCTCCCGGGGGAATCAGCCCCAGCATTTT. The whole variable domain, remainder taken from reference TRBV7-2 and TRBJ1-5, is GAGVSQSPSNKVTEKGKDVELRCDPISGHTALYWYRQSLGQGLEFLIYFQGNSAPDKSGLPSDRFSAERTGGSVSTLTIQRTQQEDSAVYLCASSSRGNQPQHFGDGTRLSIL.

The rearrangement joins TRBV20-1 to TRBJ1-1; a possible D gene is TRBD1 (5 bases). Germline CDR1 reads DFQATT; CDR2 reads SNEGSKA (reference sequence). The CDR3 spans 15 residues. Trimming removed 1 base from V and 4 bases from J, with 16 bases in between. The CDR3 protein is CSARGGEGRATEAFF. The CDR3 bases are TGCAGTGCTAGAGGAGGGGAAGGGAGGGCCACTGAAGCTTTCTTT.

Concerning this clonotype: The junction does not match germline at one end; this may be a read error. V usage is TRBV20-1 and J usage is TRBJ1-2; 8 nucleotides agree with TRBD1. The V gene's germline CDR1 is DFQATT and CDR2 SNEGSKA (reference sequence). The CDR3 extends over 17 amino acids. The DNA for the CDR3 is TGCAGTGCTAGAGGCCACGGCAGGGGGCGGGTAGTCTATGACTACACCTTC. Amino acid sequence: CSARGHGRGRVVYDYTF.

This chain uses TRBV10-3 with TRBJ1-5; D is perhaps TRBD1 (5 bases). Trimming removed 10 bases from V and 2 bases from J, with 15 bases in between. Germline CDR1 reads ENHRY; CDR2 reads SYGVKD. The CDR3 sequence is 14 residues long. CDR3 nucleotides: TGTGCCAGGAAGGGGAGGGGTGGCAATCAGCCCCAGCATTTT. As protein: CARKGRGGNQPQHF.

The chain couples TRBV2 to TRBJ2-5; 8 bases map to TRBD2. Germline trimming cut 8 bases from V and 4 bases from J; bases unmatched to any gene: 12. The CDR3 extends over 15 amino acids. Germline V gene data show CDR1 as SNHLY and CDR2 as FYNNEI. The CDR3 coding sequence is TGTGCCAGCGACTATCGGGGGGGAGGGGCAGAGACCCAGTACTTC. Translated, it gives CASDYRGGGAETQYF.

The genes are TRBV6-1 and TRBJ1-5; 7 bases agree with TRBD1. Per germline, CDR1 MNHNS and CDR2 SASEGT. CDR3 length: 13 amino acids. V lost 7 bases to trimming and J lost 2 bases; unmatched junction nucleotides: 2. Written as DNA, the CDR3 is TGTGCCAGCACCGGACAGGGCAATCAGCCCCAGCATTTT. It codes for CASTGQGNQPQHF.

This rearrangement joins TRBV6-2 or TRBV6-3 to TRBJ1-5; no reliable D call. With 2 bases removed from V and 0 bases from J, the gap between germline ends came to 17 bases. This CDR3 region has 18 residues. The germline gives CDR1 MNHEY, CDR2 SVGEGT. CDR3: CASSYVLVQSYSNQPQHF. The CDR3 DNA follows: TGTGCCAGCAGTTACGTTTTAGTCCAAAGTTATAGCAATCAGCCCCAGCATTTT.

This chain uses TRBV2 with TRBJ2-2; no reliable D call. Trimming cost V 7 bases and J 7 bases, with 13 bases left between them. CDR1 is SNHLY and CDR2 is FYNNEI in the germline V gene. The CDR3 loop spans 13 amino acids. This CDR3 is CASMGTPRGELFF. The CDR3 DNA reads as TGTGCCAGCATGGGTACTCCCCGCGGGGAGCTGTTTTTT.

This clonotype was seen a single time. The gene calls are TRBV5-1 and TRBJ2-5; TRBD1 is a possible D gene (6 bases). V lost 0 bases to trimming and J lost 5 bases, with 14 bases between them. The CDR3 sequence is 15 residues long. CDR1 SGHRS and CDR2 YFSETQ come from the germline V gene. The CDR3 coding sequence is TGCGCCAGCAGCTTGGTTGCCGCGAGGGGGGAGACCCAGTACTTC. Translating gives CASSLVAARGETQYF.

The CDR3 coding sequence is TGTGCCAGCAGCCCTACAGGGGGCAAGGCCGGGGAGCTGTTTTTT. It translates to CASSPTGGKAGELFF. The chain joins TRBV7-3 to TRBJ2-2, with TRBD1 matching over 9 bases. CDR1 is SGHTA, CDR2 FQGTGA, per germline. V lost 5 bases, J lost 6 bases, and 7 bases stayed unmatched. CDR3 length: 15 residues.

V usage is TRBV27 and J usage is TRBJ2-2; possible D gene TRBD1, 7 bases. Germline V gene lookup returns CDR1 MNHEY and CDR2 SMNVEV (reference sequence). CDR3 length: 17 residues. Trimming cost V 4 bases and J 4 bases, with 19 bases left between them. CDR3 sequence reads: CASSSGRRGPSTGELFF. DNA for the CDR3: TGTGCCAGCAGTTCTGGGCGGAGGGGGCCGAGCACCGGGGAGCTGTTTTTT.

This clonotype was observed a handful of times. J is TRBJ2-2 and V is TRBV2; D unclear. From germline, CDR1 is SNHLY and CDR2 FYNNEI. The CDR3 covers 13 residues. V dropped 4 bases and J dropped 1 base, with 4 bases sitting between them. CDR3 nucleotides: TGTGCCAGCAGTGCGAGGAACACCGGGGAGCTGTTTTTT. This sequence encodes CASSARNTGELFF.

The chain has TRBV7-8 and TRBJ2-7; either TRBD1 or TRBD2 may supply D (6 bases each). CDR3 length: 18 residues. CDR1 SGHVS and CDR2 FQNEAQ come from the germline V gene. V lost 1 base to trimming and J lost 6 bases, with 25 bases between them. The CDR3 sequence: CASSLVARGDFGSGEQYF. The DNA for the CDR3 is TGTGCCAGCAGCTTAGTAGCCAGGGGAGATTTTGGTAGCGGCGAGCAGTACTTC.